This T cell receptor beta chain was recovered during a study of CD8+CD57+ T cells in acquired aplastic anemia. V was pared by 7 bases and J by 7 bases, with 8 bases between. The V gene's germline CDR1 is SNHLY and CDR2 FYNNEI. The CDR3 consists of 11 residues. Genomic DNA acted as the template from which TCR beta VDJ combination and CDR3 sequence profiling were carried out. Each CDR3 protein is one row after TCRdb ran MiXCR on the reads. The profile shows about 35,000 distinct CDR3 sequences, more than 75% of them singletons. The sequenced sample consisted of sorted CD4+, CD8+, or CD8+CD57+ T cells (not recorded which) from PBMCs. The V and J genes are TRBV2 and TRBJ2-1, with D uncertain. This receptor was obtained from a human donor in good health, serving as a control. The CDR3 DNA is TGTGCCAGCACTTATGGGAATGAGCAGTTCTTC. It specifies CASTYGNEQFF.